These T cell receptor beta chains were read from a single sample in a study of stem cell transplantation in POMP-related autoinflammatory disease. Produced via immunoSEQ multiplex PCR; TCRdb's table is partial and in-frame only. The repertoire holds some 69,000 clones, with approximately 91% as singletons. Specimen: CD4+ T cells from PBMCs, collected after stem cell transplantation. Source of these receptors: a human patient with POMP-related autoinflammation and immune dysregulation (PRAID). Some T cells may arise from the graft donor. Both conserved end residues are part of each CDR3. D genes are given only for firm matches. Size is omitted from some rows. Given values are once, few, many or a class for expanded clones.

TGCGCCAGCAGCGGCAGAGTCGGCGGGTATGAGCAGTTCTTC	CASSGRVGGYEQFF	.	.	TRBV5-1	TRBJ2-1
TGTGCCAGCAGTTCCGACAAGAATAATTCACCCCTCCACTTT	CASSSDKNNSPLHF	few	.	TRBV5-6	TRBJ1-6
TGTGCCAGCAGTTTAGGCGGCAGGCCCTATGGCTACACCTTC	CASSLGGRPYGYTF	.	.	TRBV28	TRBJ1-2
TGCGCCAGCAGCTTGGGGTTCGTGGAAAACACTGAAGCTTTCTTT	CASSLGFVENTEAFF	.	.	TRBV5-1	TRBJ1-1
TGTGCCAGCAGCGCCCGAGGTATCGGCTATGGCTACACCTTC	CASSARGIGYGYTF	few	.	TRBV6-5	TRBJ1-2
TGTGCCAGTAGTATGGGGCAGAGCAATCAGCCCCAGCATTTT	CASSMGQSNQPQHF	.	.	TRBV19	TRBJ1-5
TGTGCCAGCAGTTCGGGACAGCCTAATTCACCCCTCCACTTT	CASSSGQPNSPLHF	.	TRBD1	TRBV28	TRBJ1-6
TGTGCCTTGACAGGGTACCCCTACAATGAGCAGTTCTTC	CALTGYPYNEQFF	.	TRBD1	TRBV30	TRBJ2-1
TGTGCCATCAGTGAGCGGCAGGGGCCTCCAAACTATGGCTACACCTTC	CAISERQGPPNYGYTF	.	.	TRBV10-3	TRBJ1-2
TGTGCCACCAGTGAACTAGCGGGAATGATCAATGAGCAGTTCTTC	CATSELAGMINEQFF	.	TRBD2	TRBV24-1	TRBJ2-1
TGCAGTGCTTCCTGGGGGGAGACCCAGTACTTC	CSASWGETQYF	.	.	TRBV20-1	TRBJ2-5
TGTGCCAGCAGTGGGACAGGGCCTAGCTTGTCCTACAATGAGCAGTTCTTC	CASSGTGPSLSYNEQFF	few	TRBD1	TRBV6-1	TRBJ2-1
TGTGCCAGCAGCCCCAGGCAGGCGGGACAGCAAGAGACCCAGTACTTC	CASSPRQAGQQETQYF	.	.	TRBV5-6	TRBJ2-5
TGTGCCAGTAGTATCCCAGGGTACCAAGAGACCCAGTACTTC	CASSIPGYQETQYF	.	.	TRBV19	TRBJ2-5
TGTGCCAGCAGCGGGGGGGGCCGAAGAGATACGCAGTATTTT	CASSGGGRRDTQYF	.	.	TRBV9	TRBJ2-3
TGTGCCAGCAGCACTCGGGACGGTGAAGCTTTCTTT	CASSTRDGEAFF	.	.	TRBV7-9	TRBJ1-1
TGTGCCAGCAGCATCCACCGGGACAGCACAGATACGCAGTATTTT	CASSIHRDSTDTQYF	.	.	TRBV6-6	TRBJ2-3
TGTGCCAGCAGCACAGGGTGGCCCACTGAAGCTTTCTTT	CASSTGWPTEAFF	.	.	TRBV28	TRBJ1-1
TGCGCCAGCAGACGTAGCGGGAGCGACCTGGATGAGCAGTTCTTC	CASRRSGSDLDEQFF	.	TRBD2	TRBV5-1	TRBJ2-1
TGTGCCACCAGTGATGGTCGGGGGGTCGGTACGCAGTATTTT	CATSDGRGVGTQYF	.	TRBD2	TRBV24-1	TRBJ2-3
TGCGCCAGCAGCTCCAACACAGGGACCCATGAGCAGTTCTTC	CASSSNTGTHEQFF	once	.	TRBV5-1	TRBJ2-1
TGTGCCACCAGCGACCTACACAGATCGACTAATGAAAAACTGTTTTTT	CATSDLHRSTNEKLFF	.	.	TRBV15	TRBJ1-4
TGTGCCATCAGTGACCGTGGACGTCCCCTACAAGAGACCCAGTACTTC	CAISDRGRPLQETQYF	.	.	TRBV10-3	TRBJ2-5
TGCGCCAGCAGCTTAGAAGAGACCCAGTACTTC	CASSLEETQYF	.	.	TRBV5-1	TRBJ2-5
TGCGCCAGCAGCCAATCCACAGGGCTTGACTATGGCTACACCTTC	CASSQSTGLDYGYTF	.	.	TRBV4-1	TRBJ1-2